The next 9 T cell receptor beta chains were all read from a single sample in a study of regulatory T cells in long-lasting Graves disease. CDR3-region Arm-PCR and iRepertoire HTBI primers produced the TCR beta libraries. MiXCR, applied by TCRdb to the multiplex PCR reads, yields one record per CDR3 protein. The sample records 600,000 to 800,000 distinct CDR3 sequences, about 32% being singletons. Time point here: persistent/refractory GD, antithyroid drugs over 5 years with positive TRAb. RNA extracted from PBMCs served as the sequencing template. Specimen: peripheral blood mononuclear cells (PBMCs), collected when the disease was refractory, from a patient treated with antithyroid drugs. Source of these receptors: a female donor with Graves disease.

The sample holds a few counts of this clonotype. This chain joins TRBV3-1 and TRBJ1-6, with 7 bases identical to TRBD1. V lost 0 bases and J lost 6; bases outside the gene matches: 2. CDR3 length: 15 residues. Germline CDR1 is LGHDT and CDR2 is YNNKEL (reference sequence). For the CDR3, the DNA is TGTGCCAGCAGCCAAGAGACAGGGAGTAATTCACCCCTCCACTTT. Translation gives CASSQETGSNSPLHF.

The chain employs TRBV11-2 and TRBJ2-5, with 10 bases fitting TRBD1. CDR3 length equals 12 residues. V trimming: 5 bases; J trimming: 7 bases; junction bases outside the gene matches: 1. From germline, CDR1 is SGHAT and CDR2 FQNNGV. CDR3 loop: CASSRDRGTQYF. The CDR3 coding sequence is TGTGCCAGCAGCCGGGACAGGGGGACCCAGTACTTC.

This clonotype was found many times. The V and J genes are TRBV12-3 or TRBV12-4 and TRBJ2-5; no definite D call. The CDR3 is made up of 12 amino acids. Trimming removed 6 bases at V and 5 bases at J, with 10 bases between. The CDR3 DNA reads TGTGCCAGCAGCCCCACTCAGGAGACCCAGTACTTC. It codes for CASSPTQETQYF.

This chain uses TRBV20-1 with TRBJ2-6, with D perhaps given as TRBD1 or TRBD2 (5 bases each). Between the trimmed V and J ends, which lost 3 bases and 12 bases, there was a span of 12 bases. Germline-derived CDR1 and CDR2 are DFQATT and SNEGSKA (reference sequence). This CDR3 has 12 amino acids. The CDR3 reads CSASSGGSVLTF. The CDR3 bases are TGCAGTGCTAGTAGTGGGGGTTCCGTCCTGACTTTC.

This chain uses TRBV19 with TRBJ2-2; TRBD1 is a possible D gene (6 bases). Trimming pared 5 bases from V and 5 bases from J, leaving 15 bases between. The CDR3 is made up of 15 amino acids. CDR1 and CDR2 (germline): LNHDA, SQIVND (reference sequence). CDR3 amino acids: CASSVAGERTGELFF. The DNA of the CDR3 is TGTGCCAGTAGTGTGGCAGGGGAAAGGACCGGGGAGCTGTTTTTT.

This clonotype has more than one count but fewer than ten. The chain carries TRBV5-1 and TRBJ2-7; D is perhaps TRBD1 or TRBD2 (5 bases each). V was pared by 8 bases and J by 5 bases, with 20 bases between. The CDR3 sequence is 14 residues long. Per germline, CDR1 SGHRS and CDR2 YFSETQ. CDR3 sequence: CASSTGPPRDEQYF. In DNA form, the CDR3 reads TGCGCCAGTAGCACGGGACCGCCTCGGGACGAGCAGTACTTC.

This clonotype appeared a single time. The genes are TRBV6-1 and TRBJ1-1; tentative D call: TRBD1 (5 bases). The CDR3 extends over 14 amino acids. The ends were cut back, 6 bases at V and 1 base at J, with 12 bases in the middle. Germline loops: CDR1 MNHNS, CDR2 SASEGT. CDR3 in amino acids: CASSFSGKNTEAFF. As DNA, the CDR3 is TGTGCCAGCAGCTTCTCAGGGAAGAACACTGAAGCTTTCTTT.

V is TRBV7-9 and J is TRBJ2-5, with 7 bases fitting TRBD1. Germline V CDR1 and CDR2: SEHNR, FQNEAQ (reference sequence). Losses at the gene ends were 6 bases for V and 6 bases for J; bases not matched to a gene: 4. The CDR3 sequence is 12 residues long. The CDR3: CASRGGAQTQYF. Written as DNA, the CDR3 is TGTGCCAGCAGAGGGGGCGCCCAGACCCAGTACTTC. The whole variable domain, remainder taken from reference TRBV7-9 and TRBJ2-5, is DTGVSQNPRHKITKRGQNVTFRCDPISEHNRLYWYRQTLGQGPEFLTYFQNEAQLEKSRLLSDRFSAERPKGSFSTLEIQRTEQGDSAMYLCASRGGAQTQYFGPGTRLLVL.

This clonotype was found many times. The chain is built from TRBV7-9 and TRBJ2-7; 7 bases map to TRBD1. Germline-derived CDR1 and CDR2 are SEHNR and FQNEAQ (reference sequence). This CDR3 has 12 amino acids. Losses at the gene ends were 4 bases for V and 6 bases for J; bases not matched to a gene: 3. The chain's CDR3 is CASSSTGVEQYF. The CDR3 bases are TGTGCCAGCAGCTCAACAGGGGTCGAGCAGTACTTC.